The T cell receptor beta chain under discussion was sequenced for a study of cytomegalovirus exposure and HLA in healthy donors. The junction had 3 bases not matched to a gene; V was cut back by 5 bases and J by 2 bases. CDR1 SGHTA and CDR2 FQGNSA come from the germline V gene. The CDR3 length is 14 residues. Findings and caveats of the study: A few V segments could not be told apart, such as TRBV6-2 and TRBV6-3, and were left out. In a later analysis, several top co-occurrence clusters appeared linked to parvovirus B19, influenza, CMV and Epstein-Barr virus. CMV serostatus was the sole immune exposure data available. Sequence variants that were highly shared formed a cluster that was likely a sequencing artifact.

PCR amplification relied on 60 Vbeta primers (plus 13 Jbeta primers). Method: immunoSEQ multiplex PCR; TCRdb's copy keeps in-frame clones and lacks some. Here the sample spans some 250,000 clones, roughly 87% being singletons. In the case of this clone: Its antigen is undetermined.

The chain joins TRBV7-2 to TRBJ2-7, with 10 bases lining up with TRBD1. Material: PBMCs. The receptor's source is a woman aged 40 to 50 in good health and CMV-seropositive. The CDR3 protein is CASSRDRGTYEQYF. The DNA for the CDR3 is TGTGCCAGCAGCCGGGACAGGGGTACCTACGAGCAGTACTTC.